These 5 T cell receptor beta chains were all obtained from the same sample, sequenced in a study of graft-versus-host responses after intestinal transplantation (dated by TCRdb to the early 2020s). The library was prepared using the immunoSEQ multiplex PCR assay. TCRdb retrieved this table from immuneACCESS and kept in-frame rearrangements only. Not all clones are present; in checked studies, unresolved V genes account for under half, and no reason is known for the remainder. The sample data list thousands of clones, and roughly 25% of these were observed just once. The top ten constitute 4.3% of the sample. The label giving this sample's time point can be read as: cells obtained before transplantation from donor or recipient. The specimen was alloreactive CD4+ T cells from a mixed lymphocyte reaction culture, collected before transplantation. This specimen's cell subset or site label, per the study, means: CFSE-low proliferating T cells sorted from roughly six-day pre-transplant mixed lymphocyte reaction (GvH or HvG direction). The receptors were gathered from a human patient who was an organ donor for intestinal transplantation.

A few counts support this clone. The chain combines TRBV7-9 with TRBJ2-1; D gene unclear. Trimming took 5 bases from V and 4 from J, leaving 18 bases between them. The germline V gene encodes CDR1 SEHNR and CDR2 FQNEAQ (reference sequence). This CDR3 is built from 16 residues. The CDR3 here is CASSQDSASEYNEQFF. For the CDR3, the DNA is TGTGCCAGCAGCCAAGATTCGGCTTCTGAATACAATGAGCAGTTCTTC.

This clone was detected a few times. The chain is built from TRBV30 and TRBJ2-7; maybe TRBD2 (5 bases). V was clipped by 3 bases and J by 0 bases, with 9 bases between them. Germline CDR1 GTSNPN, CDR2 SVGIG (reference sequence). The CDR3 runs 13 residues. In DNA form, the CDR3 reads TGTGCCTGGAGGTCGGGGATCTCCTACGAGCAGTACTTC. As protein: CAWRSGISYEQYF.

This clone is deemed medium-sized. The chain uses TRBV25-1 and TRBJ1-4; 9 bases match TRBD1. The CDR3 is made up of 16 amino acids. The V segment lost 3 bases and the J segment 8 bases; nucleotides outside the gene matches: 10. Germline V gives CDR1 MGHDK, CDR2 SYGVNS. CDR3 sequence reads: CASSDQGQGSFEKLFF. CDR3 DNA sequence: TGTGCCAGCAGTGACCAGGGACAGGGATCGTTCGAAAAACTGTTTTTT.

This clone was recorded a few times. The junction does not match germline at one end; this may be a read error. The CDR3 reads CASSFSGETQYF. Here the CDR3 DNA reads TGTGCTAGCAGCTTTTCTGGGGAGACCCAGTACTTC. The V and J genes are TRBV7-7 and TRBJ2-5; D not certain. Germline CDR1 and CDR2: SSHAT and FNYEAQ (reference sequence). CDR3 size: 12 residues.

This clone counts as medium-sized. The CDR3 protein is CAWSVLAGNIQYF. The CDR3 DNA reads as TGTGCCTGGAGTGTACTAGCGGGAAACATTCAGTACTTC. The J gene is TRBJ2-4, the V gene TRBV30, with TRBD2 matching 9 bases. The CDR3 covers 13 residues. Germline values: CDR1 GTSNPN, CDR2 SVGIG (reference sequence). V was clipped by 0 bases and J by 6 bases; unmatched bases: 0.